A single sample gave rise to the 26 T cell receptor beta chains below, sequenced in a study of CD8+ T cells in alopecia areata. Once RNA had been extracted, it was reverse transcribed into cDNA to act as the sequencing template. Data came from immunoSEQ multiplex PCR; TCRdb stores just in-frame clones and leaves some out. In the table there are about 12,000 clones, 60% to 65% of which are singletons. Both peripheral blood and punch biopsies of lesional scalp skin were obtained from patients who had alopecia areata. Material for sequencing was skin. These receptor sequences come from a human donor with alopecia areata.

The chain carries TRBV2 and TRBJ2-3; D unclear. The CDR3 runs to 13 residues. V was cut by 6 bases and J by 0 bases, with 7 bases left in between. Germline V gives CDR1 SNHLY, CDR2 FYNNEI. Here the CDR3 reads CASRDISTDTQYF. CDR3 coding DNA: TGTGCCAGCAGAGATATAAGCACAGATACGCAGTATTTT.

The gene calls are TRBV7-2 and TRBJ2-1; D not certain. CDR3 size: 12 residues. CDR1 is SGHTA, CDR2 FQGNSA, per germline. Trimming cost V 5 bases and J 10 bases, with 12 bases left between them. The CDR3 nucleotides read TGTGCCAGCAGCCCTGCCGTGGGCGAGCAGTTCTTC. It specifies CASSPAVGEQFF.

The rearrangement links TRBV7-2 to TRBJ2-2, with D tentatively TRBD2 (5 bases). CDR1 is SGHTA, CDR2 FQGNSA, per germline. The length of the CDR3 is 14 residues. The V end was cut by 5 bases, the J end by 6 bases, with 13 bases between. CDR3 protein: CASSRVASPGELFF. CDR3 bases: TGTGCCAGCAGCCGCGTGGCTAGCCCCGGGGAGCTGTTTTTT.

This chain uses TRBV10-1 with TRBJ2-1; TRBD2 agrees at 7 bases. The CDR3 runs to 12 residues. Germline CDR1 is WNHNN and CDR2 is SYGVQD (reference sequence). J was trimmed by 9 bases and V by 3 bases; bases with no gene match: 2. In DNA, the CDR3 is TGCGCCAGCAGTGACCCGGGGGGTGAGCAGTTCTTC. Amino acids: CASSDPGGEQFF.

This clone was observed a few times. The chain links TRBV7-6 to TRBJ2-5, with TRBD2 as a possible D gene (5 bases). Germline values: CDR1 SGHVS, CDR2 FNYEAQ. The CDR3 length is 13 residues. Trimming pared 5 bases from V and 5 bases from J, leaving 12 bases between. The chain's CDR3 is CASSLGGKETQYF. The CDR3 nucleotides read TGTGCCAGCAGCCTCGGAGGCAAGGAGACCCAGTACTTC. Variable domain in full (rest from reference TRBV7-6 and TRBJ2-5): GAGVSQSPRYKVTKRGQDVALRCDPISGHVSLYWYRQALGQGPEFLTYFNYEAQQDKSGLPNDRFSAERPEGSISTLTIQRTEQRDSAMYRCASSLGGKETQYFGPGTRLLVL.

This clone came up a few times. This chain uses TRBV4-1 with TRBJ1-1; maybe TRBD1 (5 bases). V lost 3 bases and J 1 base, leaving 12 bases between the germline ends. This CDR3 is built from 15 residues. The V gene's germline CDR1 is MGHRA and CDR2 YSYEKL. In DNA form, the CDR3 reads TGCGCCAGCAGCCAGAGTAACGGACAGAACACTGAAGCTTTCTTT. Encoded protein: CASSQSNGQNTEAFF.

The chain uses TRBV7-8 and TRBJ2-6, with D hard to call. This CDR3 contains 18 residues. Deletions cut 1 base from V and 2 bases from J, with 15 bases between. Germline CDR1 and CDR2: SGHVS and FQNEAQ. In nucleotides, the CDR3 is TGTGCCAGCAGCTTAGGGGTTCGGTGGGCTGCTGGGGCCAACGTCCTGACTTTC. Its translation is CASSLGVRWAAGANVLTF.

J is TRBJ2-7 and V is TRBV29-1, with TRBD2 matching over 9 bases. After removal of 5 bases from V and 3 bases from J, the junction contained 5 bases not matched to a gene. CDR3 length equals 13 residues. CDR1 and CDR2 (germline): SQVTM, ANQGSEA. CDR3 amino acids: CSVPGLADYEQYF. The DNA for the CDR3 is TGCAGCGTTCCGGGACTAGCAGACTACGAGCAGTACTTC.

The chain joins TRBV9 to TRBJ2-1, with D maybe TRBD2 (7 bases). Germline V gene data show CDR1 as SGDLS and CDR2 as YYNGEE. This CDR3 contains 13 residues. V lost 0 bases and J lost 10, with 11 bases in between. The CDR3 coding sequence is TGTGCCAGCAGCGTAGTGTCGGGGGGCGAGCAGTTCTTC. Translated, it gives CASSVVSGGEQFF.

The rearrangement uses TRBV28 and TRBJ2-1; D not certain. The CDR3 length is 15 residues. V was pared by 1 base and J by 5 bases, with 12 bases between. Germline CDR1 is MDHEN and CDR2 is SYDVKM. The CDR3 sequence: CASSLYPRSDNEQFF. The CDR3 DNA follows: TGTGCCAGCAGTTTATACCCCCGATCGGACAATGAGCAGTTCTTC.

This chain joins TRBV6-1 and TRBJ1-1, with 7 bases aligning to TRBD1. Germline values: CDR1 MNHNS, CDR2 SASEGT. The CDR3 has 14 residues. The ends lost 1 base at V and 1 base at J; junction bases unmatched: 0. CDR3 DNA sequence: TGTGCCAGCAGTGAAGGGACAGGGAACACTGAAGCTTTCTTT. This codes for CASSEGTGNTEAFF.

This chain joins TRBV6-6 and TRBJ2-7; D remains unclear. Trimming took off 6 bases at V and 0 bases at J, with 18 bases between the two ends. This CDR3 spans 16 amino acids. Per the germline V gene, CDR1 is MNHNY and CDR2 is SVGAGI (reference sequence). The CDR3 DNA sequence: TGTGCCAGCAGCCTTGGACCGAACCTATACTCCTACGAGCAGTACTTC. It specifies CASSLGPNLYSYEQYF.

This clone was detected only once. This chain links TRBV6-6 with TRBJ1-6, with 8 bases identical to TRBD1. The CDR3 spans 15 residues. Trimming removed 5 bases from V and 12 bases from J; junction bases left unmatched: 12. CDR1 and CDR2 (germline): MNHNY, SVGAGI (reference sequence). CDR3 coding DNA: TGTGCCAGCAGTCCGGGACAGGCGCCCTCGCGACCCCTCCACTTT. It yields the protein CASSPGQAPSRPLHF.

CDR3 residues: CASSFVIAGTDTQYF. CDR3 coding DNA: TGTGCCAGCAGCTTTGTAATAGCGGGAACAGATACGCAGTATTTT. V gene TRBV7-2 combines with J gene TRBJ2-3; 8 positions match TRBD2. J was trimmed by 3 bases and V by 3 bases; bases with no gene match: 5. Germline CDR1 SGHTA, CDR2 FQGNSA. The CDR3 runs to 15 residues.

The chain employs TRBV7-8 and TRBJ1-2; D is unresolved. Trimming removed 3 bases at V and 4 bases at J, with 15 bases between. The CDR3 has 15 amino acids. Germline CDR1 is SGHVS and CDR2 is FQNEAQ. The chain's CDR3 is CASSLEIDTTYGYTF. In DNA form, the CDR3 reads TGTGCCAGCAGCTTGGAGATAGACACAACCTATGGCTACACCTTC.

This clone was found a few times. The chain links TRBV6-5 to TRBJ1-3; D is uncertain. The V end lost 7 bases, the J end lost 0 bases, and 4 bases lay between the germline ends. The CDR3 has 12 amino acids. Germline values: CDR1 MNHEY, CDR2 SVGAGI. The CDR3 spells CASKSSGNTIYF. CDR3 nucleotides: TGTGCCAGCAAGAGCTCTGGAAACACCATATATTTT.

The V and J genes are TRBV28 and TRBJ2-1; 9 positions match TRBD1. V was pared by 7 bases and J by 3 bases, with 10 bases of the junction left unmatched. Germline V lookup: CDR1 MDHEN, CDR2 SYDVKM. The CDR3 is 16 amino acids. DNA for the CDR3: TGTGCCAGCACTTATACCCCGGGACAGGGCTACAATGAGCAGTTCTTC. It codes for CASTYTPGQGYNEQFF.

The chain combines TRBV7-2 with TRBJ1-1; D unresolved. Germline assignment: CDR1 SGHTA and CDR2 FQGNSA. The V end was cut by 1 base, the J end by 5 bases, with 5 bases between. The CDR3 totals 12 residues. This CDR3 is CASSLGLTEAFF. CDR3 nucleotides: TGTGCCAGCAGCTTAGGACTAACTGAAGCTTTCTTT.

This rearrangement joins TRBV12-5 to TRBJ2-2; 10 bases align to TRBD2. From germline, CDR1 is LGHNT and CDR2 FRNRAP. With V trimmed by 6 bases and J by 5 bases, 3 bases remained unmatched. This CDR3 comprises 14 residues. CDR3 sequence reads: CASGGTSVTGELFF. CDR3 coding DNA: TGTGCTAGTGGAGGGACTAGCGTAACCGGGGAGCTGTTTTTT.

The genes are TRBV5-1 and TRBJ2-5; no firm D call. The J call may be incorrect, as the DNA end agrees better with TRBJ2-7. CDR1 is SGHRS and CDR2 is YFSETQ in the germline V gene. The CDR3 is 11 amino acids. The CDR3 spells CASRSEYEQYF. Written as DNA, the CDR3 is TGCGCCAGCAGGTCGGAGTACGAGCAGTACTTC.

Only a few counts were recorded for this clone. The chain uses TRBV5-6 and TRBJ1-1; D perhaps matches TRBD1 (6 bases). This CDR3 has 13 residues. Trimming left V 4 bases short and J 1 base short, with 8 bases between. Germline V gives CDR1 SGHDT, CDR2 YYEEEE. Written as DNA, the CDR3 is TGTGCCAGCAGCCGGACAGCGAACACTGAAGCTTTCTTT. Amino acids: CASSRTANTEAFF.

The chain has TRBV18 and TRBJ2-7; D ambiguous. Germline assignment: CDR1 KGHSH and CDR2 LQKENI. This CDR3 spans 12 amino acids. V was shortened by 3 bases and J by 6 bases, with 9 bases between the two germline ends. The DNA of the CDR3 is TGTGCCAGCTCACCCGACGCGGCCGAGCAGTACTTC. Translation: CASSPDAAEQYF.

The chain recombines TRBV10-3 with TRBJ2-2, with 16 bases matching TRBD2. The CDR3 runs to 19 residues. The germline CDR1 and CDR2 sequences are ENHRY and SYGVKD. V gave up 8 bases and J gave up 4 bases; unmatched junction bases: 13. The CDR3 DNA reads as TGTGCCATCGGCAGGAGGGGACTAGCGGGAGGGTCGTCCACCGGGGAGCTGTTTTTT. Amino acids: CAIGRRGLAGGSSTGELFF.

This chain links TRBV9 with TRBJ1-2; 8 bases are shared with TRBD1. This CDR3 has 15 amino acids. J lost 7 bases, V lost 3 bases, and 11 bases had no gene match. In germline, CDR1 is SGDLS, CDR2 YYNGEE. The CDR3 DNA reads TGTGCCAGCAGCGCTATGCGGGACAGGTTTTCTGGCTACACCTTC. It is translated as CASSAMRDRFSGYTF.

This clone was detected only a few times. The chain has TRBV6-5 and TRBJ1-5; tentative D call: TRBD1 (5 bases). The ends were cut back, 6 bases at V and 7 bases at J, with 10 bases in the middle. The length of the CDR3 is 12 residues. In germline, CDR1 is MNHEY, CDR2 SVGAGI. This chain's CDR3 is CASRSGEQPQHF. In DNA form, the CDR3 reads TGTGCCAGCAGATCGGGGGAACAGCCCCAGCATTTT.

This clone was recorded a few times. The chain employs TRBV4-2 and TRBJ1-2; the D gene is possibly TRBD1 (6 bases). Germline V CDR1 and CDR2: LGHNA, YNFKEQ. The CDR3 has 13 residues. V lost 4 bases, J lost 2 bases, and 8 bases lay in between. Written as DNA, the CDR3 is TGTGCCAGCAGCCCGAGGGGGAACTATGGCTACACCTTC. Amino acid sequence: CASSPRGNYGYTF.